The 31 T cell receptor beta chains presented below share a single source sample, sequenced in a study of blood T cell repertoires in COVID-19. Measured with immunoSEQ multiplex PCR; TCRdb has only the in-frame clones, and not every one. This table has about 440,000 clones, about 91% appearing once. The sequenced sample consisted of peripheral blood. All receptors derive from a woman aged 45-65 years with COVID-19, enrolled during active disease.

The V call is TRBV29-1, the J call TRBJ2-1; D perhaps matches TRBD1 (5 bases). The CDR3 is made up of 12 amino acids. Germline V CDR1 and CDR2: SQVTM, ANQGSEA. V was clipped by 1 base and J by 12 bases, with 13 bases between them. CDR3 amino acids: CSVEGQFRGQFF. CDR3 DNA sequence: TGCAGCGTTGAAGGGCAGTTTAGGGGGCAGTTCTTC.

The chain combines TRBV5-6 with TRBJ1-1; the D gene is possibly TRBD1 (5 bases). This CDR3 contains 13 residues. The ends were cut back, 0 bases at V and 7 bases at J, with 10 bases in the middle. Germline CDR1 and CDR2: SGHDT and YYEEEE. CDR3 loop: CASSLVGAVEAFF. The CDR3 coding sequence is TGTGCCAGCAGCTTGGTAGGGGCGGTTGAAGCTTTCTTT. Full variable domain (outside the CDR3, taken from reference TRBV5-6 and TRBJ1-1): DAGVTQSPTHLIKTRGQQVTLRCSPKSGHDTVSWYQQALGQGPQFIFQYYEEEERQRGNFPDRFSGHQFPNYSSELNVNALLLGDSALYLCASSLVGAVEAFFGQGTRLTVV.

The CDR3 nucleotides read TGTGCCAGCAGCTCCACTCACAGGGGCCCCGGTGAAGCTTTCTTT. It specifies CASSSTHRGPGEAFF. The rearrangement joins TRBV7-2 to TRBJ1-1; 7 bases map to TRBD1. Germline CDR1 reads SGHTA; CDR2 reads FQGNSA. V shed 4 bases and J 7 bases; nucleotides not matched to a gene: 12. The CDR3 runs to 15 residues.

The chain recombines TRBV19 with TRBJ1-2; 7 bases are a match to TRBD1. This CDR3 spans 17 amino acids. CDR1 LNHDA and CDR2 SQIVND come from the germline V gene (reference sequence). With 5 bases clipped from V and 1 base from J, the junction kept 13 bases outside the gene matches. CDR3 DNA sequence: TGTGCCAGTAGTCCCGACAGGGTATGGGCGGGTAACTATGGCTACACCTTC. It codes for CASSPDRVWAGNYGYTF.

This clone was found once. The chain couples TRBV5-1 to TRBJ1-2; the match to TRBD1 covers 8 bases. V shed 0 bases and J 4 bases; nucleotides not matched to a gene: 5. Germline-derived CDR1 and CDR2 are SGHRS and YFSETQ. The CDR3 is 15 amino acids. CDR3 sequence (DNA): TGCGCCAGCAGCTTGGTTGCAGGGGGCTCCTATGGCTACACCTTC. Its protein product is CASSLVAGGSYGYTF.

The chain is built from TRBV6-5 and TRBJ2-2; the D is unclear. V gave up 3 bases and J gave up 4 bases, with 15 bases separating them. The CDR3 length is 16 residues. Germline CDR1 reads MNHEY; CDR2 reads SVGAGI. This CDR3 is CASSYDAGQTTGELFF. CDR3 bases: TGTGCCAGCAGTTATGACGCTGGGCAGACCACCGGGGAGCTGTTTTTT.

This chain joins TRBV2 and TRBJ2-3; tentatively, D is TRBD2 (6 bases). The V gene lost 4 bases and the J gene lost 2 bases, with 16 bases spanning the gap. The CDR3 contains 16 residues. Germline V lookup: CDR1 SNHLY, CDR2 FYNNEI. CDR3 in DNA: TGTGCCAGCAGTGTTCGTCTGGGGGGATACACAGATACGCAGTATTTT. Its translation: CASSVRLGGYTDTQYF. Filled out from reference TRBV2 and TRBJ2-3, the complete variable domain reads EPEVTQTPSHQVTQMGQEVILRCVPISNHLYFYWYRQILGQKVEFLVSFYNNEISEKSEIFDDQFSVERPDGSNFTLKIRSTKLEDSAMYFCASSVRLGGYTDTQYFGPGTRLTVL.

This chain connects TRBV4-2 to TRBJ2-7; 8 bases are shared with TRBD1. The length of the CDR3 is 15 residues. Germline-derived CDR1 and CDR2 are LGHNA and YNFKEQ. V lost 5 bases and J lost 9; bases outside the gene matches: 15. CDR3 sequence (DNA): TGTGCCAGCAGCTCAGGACAGGGAGGATTTTTGGGGCAGTACTTC. As protein: CASSSGQGGFLGQYF.

V and J are TRBV19 and TRBJ2-1; D may be TRBD2 (5 bases). In germline, CDR1 is LNHDA, CDR2 SQIVND (reference sequence). V was cut by 7 bases and J by 15 bases, with 22 bases left in between. CDR3 length: 13 amino acids. CDR3 amino acids: CASIGRTAGDWFF. In nucleotides, the CDR3 is TGTGCCAGTATTGGGCGGACGGCGGGCGACTGGTTCTTC.

The chain employs TRBV5-1 and TRBJ2-6; TRBD1 aligns across 7 bases. The CDR3 sequence is 21 residues long. Germline V gene data show CDR1 as SGHRS and CDR2 as YFSETQ. V was clipped by 2 bases and J by 0 bases; unmatched bases: 17. CDR3 sequence (DNA): TGCGCCAGCAGCTTAACTATCTCGACAGGGTCGCTTGGCTCTGGGGCCAACGTCCTGACTTTC. This sequence encodes CASSLTISTGSLGSGANVLTF.

The chain employs TRBV28 and TRBJ1-5; 9 bases line up with TRBD1. The length of the CDR3 is 14 residues. Losses at the gene ends were 6 bases for V and 5 bases for J; bases not matched to a gene: 5. Germline V gene lookup returns CDR1 MDHEN and CDR2 SYDVKM. The CDR3 region has the DNA TGTGCCAGCAGGGTCACAGGGGGCGATCAGCCCCAGCATTTT. This sequence encodes CASRVTGGDQPQHF.

This chain joins TRBV7-2 and TRBJ1-2; D gene uncertain. Germline CDR1 is SGHTA and CDR2 is FQGNSA. This CDR3 is built from 13 residues. V lost 5 bases to trimming and J lost 7 bases, with 14 bases between them. For the CDR3, the DNA is TGTGCCAGCAGCCCGTTCCGGGATGGTGGCTACACCTTC. Translating gives CASSPFRDGGYTF.

V usage is TRBV5-1 and J usage is TRBJ2-1, with 10 bases matching TRBD2. V dropped 4 bases and J dropped 2; count of bases not matched to a gene: 6. Germline lookup yields CDR1 SGHRS and CDR2 YFSETQ. This CDR3 spans 16 amino acids. This chain's CDR3 is CASSPSLAGAYNEQFF. CDR3 DNA: TGCGCCAGCAGCCCCAGTCTAGCGGGGGCCTACAATGAGCAGTTCTTC. Full variable domain (outside the CDR3, taken from reference TRBV5-1 and TRBJ2-1): KAGVTQTPRYLIKTRGQQVTLSCSPISGHRSVSWYQQTPGQGLQFLFEYFSETQRNKGNFPGRFSGRQFSNSRSEMNVSTLELGDSALYLCASSPSLAGAYNEQFFGPGTRLTVL.

The J gene is TRBJ2-6, the V gene TRBV3-1 (or the pseudogene TRBV3-2); weak D call: TRBD1 (6 bases). V lost 4 bases to trimming and J lost 0 bases, with 16 bases between them. Germline CDR1 LGHDT, CDR2 YNNKEL (reference sequence). This CDR3 spans 18 amino acids. As DNA, the CDR3 is TGTGCCAGCAGCCTAAGGGGGTTAACCAGCTCTGGGGCCAACGTCCTGACTTTC. It is translated as CASSLRGLTSSGANVLTF.

V gene TRBV5-1 combines with J gene TRBJ1-1; TRBD1 matches at 11 bases. Looked up from germline, CDR1 is SGHRS and CDR2 is YFSETQ. V shed 4 bases, J shed 4 bases, and the junction held 3 bases outside the gene matches. This CDR3 comprises 14 residues. CDR3 amino acids: CASSAGTGGTEAFF. The CDR3 bases are TGCGCCAGCAGCGCCGGGACAGGGGGCACTGAAGCTTTCTTT.

The chain uses TRBV4-1 and TRBJ2-3; possible D gene TRBD1, 5 bases. Germline-derived CDR1 and CDR2 are MGHRA and YSYEKL. Between the trimmed V and J ends, which lost 3 bases and 4 bases, there was a span of 14 bases. The CDR3 runs 15 residues. The CDR3 region has the DNA TGCGCCAGCAGCCAGCCTCCCCAGGGTCCAGATACGCAGTATTTT. This encodes CASSQPPQGPDTQYF.

This clone was detected once. The genes are TRBV30 and TRBJ1-1; D not certain. Germline values: CDR1 GTSNPN, CDR2 SVGIG (reference sequence). The CDR3 loop spans 13 amino acids. The V end was cut by 4 bases, the J end by 0 bases, with 9 bases between. CDR3 sequence reads: CAWTEAMNTEAFF. CDR3 DNA: TGTGCCTGGACTGAGGCCATGAACACTGAAGCTTTCTTT.

The genes are TRBV5-1 and TRBJ2-5, with a weak D call TRBD2 (6 bases). This CDR3 contains 16 residues. V was trimmed by 4 bases and J by 2 bases, leaving 18 bases between them. Germline loops: CDR1 SGHRS, CDR2 YFSETQ. The DNA for the CDR3 is TGCGCCAGCAGCCCGGGGAGGACTCACTTACAAGAGACCCAGTACTTC. It translates to CASSPGRTHLQETQYF.

The J gene is TRBJ2-1, the V gene TRBV28, with 7 nucleotides matching TRBD2. V lost 2 bases, J lost 10 bases, and 11 bases stayed unmatched. This CDR3 has 15 residues. CDR1 and CDR2 from the germline V gene are MDHEN and SYDVKM. The CDR3 loop reads CASSLIGLAVEEQFF. The CDR3 DNA reads TGTGCCAGCAGTTTAATCGGGCTAGCGGTTGAAGAGCAGTTCTTC.

The chain couples TRBV30 to TRBJ2-7; 7 nucleotides agree with TRBD1. Germline lookup yields CDR1 GTSNPN and CDR2 SVGIG (reference sequence). V dropped 5 bases and J dropped 6; count of bases not matched to a gene: 1. This CDR3 region has 10 residues. CDR3 amino acids: CAWGQVEQYF. DNA of the CDR3: TGTGCCTGGGGACAGGTCGAGCAGTACTTC.

The V gene is TRBV2, the J gene TRBJ1-1; no clear D. There are 15 residues in the CDR3. The germline V gene encodes CDR1 SNHLY and CDR2 FYNNEI. V was cut by 4 bases and J by 5 bases, with 17 bases left in between. CDR3 nucleotide sequence: TGTGCCAGCAGTGGGGGAAGAGGGTTAGGAACTGAAGCTTTCTTT. Encoded protein: CASSGGRGLGTEAFF.

The sample holds one count of this clone. The J gene is TRBJ2-7, the V gene TRBV19, with 11 bases fitting TRBD2. CDR3 length: 15 amino acids. V trimming: 6 bases; J trimming: 2 bases; junction bases outside the gene matches: 6. Germline CDR1 LNHDA, CDR2 SQIVND (reference sequence). CDR3 sequence: CASSPTSGAAYEQYF. In DNA form, the CDR3 reads TGTGCCAGTAGCCCGACTAGCGGGGCCGCCTACGAGCAGTACTTC.

The rearrangement links TRBV5-5 to TRBJ2-1; 12 bases fit TRBD2. Trimming at V came to 2 bases and at J to 5 bases, leaving 8 bases not matched to a gene. CDR3 length equals 17 residues. Germline V CDR1 and CDR2: SGHKS, YYEKEE (reference sequence). Here the CDR3 DNA reads TGTGCCAGCAGCTTAAATAGTGGACTAGCGGGGAACAATGAGCAGTTCTTC. It yields the protein CASSLNSGLAGNNEQFF.

The chain recombines TRBV27 with TRBJ1-2; 7 bases are shared with TRBD1. After removal of 4 bases from V and 4 bases from J, the junction contained 9 bases not matched to a gene. Germline V lookup: CDR1 MNHEY, CDR2 SMNVEV (reference sequence). CDR3 length: 15 amino acids. In DNA, the CDR3 is TGTGCCAGCAGTTATACAGGGGAACGGGGCTATGGCTACACCTTC. It encodes CASSYTGERGYGYTF.

V and J are TRBV10-2 and TRBJ1-1; D remains unclear. The CDR3 extends over 12 amino acids. In germline, CDR1 is WSHSY, CDR2 SAAADI. V lost 0 bases and J lost 10, with 9 bases in between. The CDR3 DNA follows: TGCGCCAGCAGTGAGTCCTCGGTGGTAGCTTTCTTT. Translation gives CASSESSVVAFF.

The CDR3 region is CASSELGQITEAFF. Written as DNA, the CDR3 is TGCGCCAGCAGTGAGTTGGGACAGATCACTGAAGCTTTCTTT. The V and J genes are TRBV10-2 and TRBJ1-1; TRBD1 matches at 7 bases. The germline gives CDR1 WSHSY, CDR2 SAAADI. With 1 base clipped from V and 4 bases from J, the junction kept 3 bases outside the gene matches. The CDR3 sequence is 14 residues long.

The V and J genes are TRBV4-1 and TRBJ1-2; TRBD1 agrees at 8 bases. CDR1 is MGHRA, CDR2 YSYEKL, per germline. This CDR3 contains 15 residues. V was clipped by 5 bases and J by 6 bases; unmatched bases: 11. The CDR3 DNA sequence: TGCGCCAGCAGCGGTCGACAGGGGCTCTTACATGGCTACACCTTC. Its translation: CASSGRQGLLHGYTF.

This chain joins TRBV15 and TRBJ2-7, with 7 bases matching TRBD1. Germline V gives CDR1 LNHNV, CDR2 YYDKDF (reference sequence). The CDR3 totals 14 residues. The ends lost 5 bases at V and 2 bases at J; junction bases unmatched: 6. CDR3 residues: CATSGGQTAYEQYF. CDR3 nucleotides: TGTGCCACCAGCGGGGGACAGACAGCCTACGAGCAGTACTTC.

The chain links TRBV11-3 to TRBJ1-1; D call uncertain. The CDR3 totals 14 residues. The germline V gene has CDR1 SGHNT and CDR2 YENEEA. V lost 5 bases, J lost 0 bases, and 10 bases lay in between. The CDR3 reads CASSPNGLNTEAFF. In nucleotides, the CDR3 is TGTGCCAGCAGCCCGAACGGGTTGAACACTGAAGCTTTCTTT.

The chain couples TRBV30 to TRBJ1-2; 7 bases align to TRBD1. CDR1 GTSNPN and CDR2 SVGIG come from the germline V gene (reference sequence). V gave up 2 bases and J gave up 2 bases; unmatched junction bases: 11. The CDR3 extends over 16 amino acids. CDR3 in amino acids: CAWSQLHRGLNYGYTF. DNA for the CDR3: TGTGCCTGGAGTCAGCTCCACAGGGGTCTGAACTATGGCTACACCTTC.

This clone has a handful of counts. The V call is TRBV20-1, the J call TRBJ2-7; a weak D match, TRBD1 (5 bases). The CDR3 length is 14 residues. V lost 3 bases, J lost 0 bases, and 12 bases lay in between. CDR1 is DFQATT and CDR2 is SNEGSKA in the germline V gene (reference sequence). CDR3 nucleotides: TGCAGTGCTAGTAAGACAGCAGACTCCTACGAGCAGTACTTC. This sequence encodes CSASKTADSYEQYF.